This TCR beta chain emerged from a study of blood T cells in healthy people across ages. This clonotype was detected only a few times. A sample-barcoded 5' primer and a J-beta primer mix were used in a second PCR of about 7 to 11 cycles. TCRdb recomputed calls from the 5' RACE reads with MiXCR, one row per CDR3 protein. This sample has over 1,200,000 distinct CDR3 sequences, with 59% found just once. Sequenced material: blood. This clonotype originated in a man between 18 and 29 years old in good health.

The CDR3 sequence: CASSFRGLGEQYF. CDR3 sequence (DNA): TGTGCCAGCAGTTTCCGGGGCCTGGGGGAGCAGTACTTC. V and J are TRBV27 and TRBJ2-7; D tentatively fits TRBD1 or TRBD2 (5 bases each). Germline V gene sequence: CDR1 MNHEY, CDR2 SMNVEV (reference sequence). Trimming left V 3 bases short and J 7 bases short, with 13 bases between. There are 13 residues in the CDR3.